This T cell receptor beta chain came from a study of T cells in localized non-small cell lung cancer. Findings and limits, study-wide: The study sequenced only one region of the tumor. As a result, intratumor heterogeneity could not be excluded and remains possible. Of the top 100 tumor clones, median 57 were in adjacent lung, 25 to 35 among its top 100. Higher T cell density in the blood was associated with longer overall survival, whereas higher adjacent-lung clonality associated with shorter survival.

Germline CDR1 LNHDA, CDR2 SQIVND (reference sequence). Deletions cut 5 bases from V and 5 bases from J, with 16 bases between. The CDR3 consists of 15 residues. The sample holds a few counts of this clone. The antigen is not known. Profiling relied on immunoSEQ multiplex PCR, and the TCRdb table lists in-frame clones only, not all of them. The table has 2,000 to 3,000 clones, roughly 29% seen once. The TCR originated in a female donor aged 60 or older with stage II squamous cell lung carcinoma. This chain connects TRBV19 to TRBJ1-3, with D perhaps matching TRBD1 (5 bases). This material consisted of lung tumor tissue, taken before any cancer treatment. CDR3 in amino acids: CASSVGGERRNTIYF. The CDR3 nucleotides are TGTGCCAGTAGTGTCGGGGGTGAAAGAAGAAACACCATATATTTT.